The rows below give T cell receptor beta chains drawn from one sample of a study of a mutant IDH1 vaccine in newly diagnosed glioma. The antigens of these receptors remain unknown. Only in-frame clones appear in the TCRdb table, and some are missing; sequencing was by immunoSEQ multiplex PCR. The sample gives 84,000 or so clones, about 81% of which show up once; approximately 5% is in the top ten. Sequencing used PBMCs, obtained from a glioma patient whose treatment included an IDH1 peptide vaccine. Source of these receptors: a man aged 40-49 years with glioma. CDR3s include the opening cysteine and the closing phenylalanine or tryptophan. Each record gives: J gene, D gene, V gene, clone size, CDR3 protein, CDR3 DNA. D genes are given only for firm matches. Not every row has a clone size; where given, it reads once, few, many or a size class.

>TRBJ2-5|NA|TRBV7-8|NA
CASSLVAERGETQYF
TGTGCCAGCAGCTTAGTGGCTGAACGGGGGGAGACCCAGTACTTC
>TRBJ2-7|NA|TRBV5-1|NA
CASSLTGKGYEQYF
TGCGCCAGCAGCTTGACGGGAAAGGGCTACGAGCAGTACTTC
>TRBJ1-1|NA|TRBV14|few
CASSQVNRYTEAFF
TGTGCCAGCAGCCAAGTGAACAGGTACACTGAAGCTTTCTTT
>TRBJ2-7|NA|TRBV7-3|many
CASSNTSSFSYEQYF
TGTGCCAGCAGCAATACTTCTAGCTTCTCCTACGAGCAGTACTTC
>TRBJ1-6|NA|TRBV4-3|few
CASSQDRDAPNSPLHF
TGCGCCAGCAGCCAAGATCGGGACGCCCCAAATTCACCCCTCCACTTT
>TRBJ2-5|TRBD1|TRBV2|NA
CASSEAGQGRETQYF
TGTGCCAGCAGTGAAGCGGGACAGGGTAGGGAGACCCAGTACTTC
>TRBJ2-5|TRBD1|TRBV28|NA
CASSFVRTGGATQYF
TGTGCCAGCAGTTTTGTAAGGACAGGGGGAGCGACCCAGTACTTC
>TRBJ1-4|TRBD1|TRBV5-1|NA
CASSPGTGKGLQTNEKLFF
TGCGCCAGCAGCCCCGGGACAGGGAAGGGGTTGCAAACTAATGAAAAACTGTTTTTT
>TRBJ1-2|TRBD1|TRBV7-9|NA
CASSARDRGPGYTF
TGTGCCAGCAGCGCCCGGGACAGGGGCCCTGGCTACACCTTC
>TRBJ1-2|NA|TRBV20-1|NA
CSAFHIYGYTF
TGCAGTGCTTTTCACATCTATGGCTACACCTTC
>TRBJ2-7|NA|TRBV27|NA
CASIGPSGRSYEQYF
TGTGCCAGCATCGGTCCGAGCGGGCGCTCCTACGAGCAGTACTTC
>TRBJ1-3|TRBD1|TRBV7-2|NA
CASSLKGSGQLSSGNTIYF
TGTGCCAGCAGCCTGAAAGGCTCGGGACAGTTGAGCTCTGGAAACACCATATATTTT
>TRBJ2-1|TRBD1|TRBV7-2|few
CASSRGQGSYNEQFF
TGTGCCAGCAGCCGCGGACAGGGGTCCTACAATGAGCAGTTCTTC
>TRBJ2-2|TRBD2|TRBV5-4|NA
CASSSPFGLATGELFF
TGTGCCAGCAGCTCCCCCTTCGGACTAGCCACCGGGGAGCTGTTTTTT
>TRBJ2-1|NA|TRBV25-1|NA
CASGRGSRDYNEQFF
TGTGCCAGCGGAAGAGGTTCGCGGGATTACAATGAGCAGTTCTTC
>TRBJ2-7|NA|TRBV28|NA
CASNDGGTGIGEQYF
TGTGCCAGCAATGATGGGGGAACAGGGATCGGCGAGCAGTACTTC
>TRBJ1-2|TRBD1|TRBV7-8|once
CASSSLDRVDGYTF
TGTGCCAGCAGCTCTTTAGACAGGGTAGATGGCTACACCTTC
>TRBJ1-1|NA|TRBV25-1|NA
CASSVGPVGAFF
TGTGCCAGCAGTGTCGGCCCCGTCGGAGCTTTCTTT
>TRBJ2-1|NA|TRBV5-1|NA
CASILRRQDNEQFF
TGCGCCAGCATACTAAGGAGACAGGACAATGAGCAGTTCTTC
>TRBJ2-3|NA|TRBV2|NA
CASSEVGRVGTDTQYF
TGTGCCAGCAGTGAAGTGGGCAGGGTGGGCACAGATACGCAGTATTTT
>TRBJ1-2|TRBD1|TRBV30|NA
CAWKSRGRGSSNYGYTF
TGTGCCTGGAAGTCTAGGGGGCGGGGGTCTTCGAACTATGGCTACACCTTC
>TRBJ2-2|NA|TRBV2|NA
CASSETDTGELFF
TGTGCCAGCAGTGAGACGGACACCGGGGAGCTGTTTTTT
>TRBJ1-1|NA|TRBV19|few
CASTYGIHNTEAFF
TGTGCCAGTACCTATGGCATTCACAACACTGAAGCTTTCTTT
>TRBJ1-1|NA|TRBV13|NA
CASSARPGTANTEAFF
TGTGCCAGCAGCGCGAGACCTGGGACGGCGAACACTGAAGCTTTCTTT
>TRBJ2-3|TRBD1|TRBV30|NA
CAWGQGAGADTQYF
TGTGCCTGGGGACAGGGGGCTGGCGCAGATACGCAGTATTTT
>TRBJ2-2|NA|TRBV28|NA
CASSSGTQNTGELFF
TGTGCCAGCAGTTCGGGCACTCAAAACACCGGGGAGCTGTTTTTT
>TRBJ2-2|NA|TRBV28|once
CASSLAGQNTGELFF
TGTGCCAGCAGTCTCGCCGGACAAAACACCGGGGAGCTGTTTTTT
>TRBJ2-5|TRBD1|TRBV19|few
CASTGVGQETQYF
TGTGCCAGCACAGGGGTCGGGCAAGAGACCCAGTACTTC
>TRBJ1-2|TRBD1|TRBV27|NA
CASAALTGVNGYTF
TGTGCCAGCGCCGCCTTGACAGGGGTAAATGGCTACACCTTC
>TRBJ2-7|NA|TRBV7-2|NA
CASSLGRVRGDPQQFEQYF
TGTGCCAGCAGCTTAGGGAGGGTTAGGGGAGATCCTCAGCAGTTCGAGCAGTACTTC
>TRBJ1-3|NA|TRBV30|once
CAWIPSGNTIYF
TGTGCCTGGATCCCGAGTGGAAACACCATATATTTT
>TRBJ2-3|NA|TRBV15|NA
CATSRDRMSSSTDTQYF
TGTGCCACCAGCAGAGATCGGATGAGTTCTAGCACAGATACGCAGTATTTT
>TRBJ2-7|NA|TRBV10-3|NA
CAISRLGYWYYEQYF
TGTGCCATCAGTCGGCTGGGATATTGGTACTACGAGCAGTACTTC
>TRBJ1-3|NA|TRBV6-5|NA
CASSYTHGGSGNTIYF
TGTGCCAGCAGTTACACCCACGGGGGGTCTGGAAACACCATATATTTT
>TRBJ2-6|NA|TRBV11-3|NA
CASSRGAGVSGANVLTF
TGTGCCAGCAGTAGGGGGGCGGGAGTCTCCGGGGCCAACGTCCTGACTTTC
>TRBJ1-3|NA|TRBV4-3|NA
CASSQVLMAVNTIYF
TGCGCCAGCAGCCAAGTCTTGATGGCGGTAAACACCATATATTTT
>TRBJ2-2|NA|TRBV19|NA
CASSPDSNTGELFF
TGTGCCAGTAGTCCTGACAGCAACACCGGGGAGCTGTTTTTT
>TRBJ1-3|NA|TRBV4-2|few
CASSQVHRTSGNTIYF
TGTGCCAGCAGCCAAGTTCACAGGACCTCTGGAAACACCATATATTTT
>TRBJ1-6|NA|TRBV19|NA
CASSMAGVDYNSPLHF
TGTGCCAGTAGTATGGCAGGGGTTGACTATAATTCACCCCTCCACTTT
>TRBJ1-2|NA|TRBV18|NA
CASSPLRGYGYTF
TGTGCCAGCTCACCACTCAGGGGCTATGGCTACACCTTC
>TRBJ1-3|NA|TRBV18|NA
CASSPLSESTIYF
TGTGCCAGCTCACCACTCTCGGAATCCACCATATATTTT
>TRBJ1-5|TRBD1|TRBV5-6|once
CASSFLGGPSNQPQHF
TGTGCCAGCAGCTTCTTAGGGGGCCCTAGCAATCAGCCCCAGCATTTT